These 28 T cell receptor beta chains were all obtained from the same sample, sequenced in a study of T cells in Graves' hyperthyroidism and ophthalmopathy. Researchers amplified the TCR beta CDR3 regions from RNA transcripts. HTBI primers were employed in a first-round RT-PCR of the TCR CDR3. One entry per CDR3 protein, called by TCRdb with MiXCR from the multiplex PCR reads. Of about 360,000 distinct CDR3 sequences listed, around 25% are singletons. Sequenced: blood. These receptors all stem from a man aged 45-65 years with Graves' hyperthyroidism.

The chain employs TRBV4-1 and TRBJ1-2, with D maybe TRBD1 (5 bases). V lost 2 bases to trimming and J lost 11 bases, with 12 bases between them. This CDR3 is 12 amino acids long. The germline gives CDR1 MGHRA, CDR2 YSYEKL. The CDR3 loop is CASSQKGLRYTF. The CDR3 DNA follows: TGCGCCAGCAGCCAAAAGGGGCTGAGGTACACCTTC.

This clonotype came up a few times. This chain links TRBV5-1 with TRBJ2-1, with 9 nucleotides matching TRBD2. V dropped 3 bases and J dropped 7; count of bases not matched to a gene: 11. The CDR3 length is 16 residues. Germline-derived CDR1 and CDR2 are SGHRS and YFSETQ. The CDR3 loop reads CASSSPGTSIRNEQFF. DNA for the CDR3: TGCGCCAGCAGCTCCCCCGGGACTAGCATTCGGAATGAGCAGTTCTTC.

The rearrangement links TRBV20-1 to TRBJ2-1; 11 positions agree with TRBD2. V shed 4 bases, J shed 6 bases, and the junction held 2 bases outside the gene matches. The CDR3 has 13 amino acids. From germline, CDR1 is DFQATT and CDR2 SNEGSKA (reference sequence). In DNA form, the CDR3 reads TGCAGTGCTACACTAGCGGGAGTCAATGAGCAGTTCTTC. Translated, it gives CSATLAGVNEQFF.

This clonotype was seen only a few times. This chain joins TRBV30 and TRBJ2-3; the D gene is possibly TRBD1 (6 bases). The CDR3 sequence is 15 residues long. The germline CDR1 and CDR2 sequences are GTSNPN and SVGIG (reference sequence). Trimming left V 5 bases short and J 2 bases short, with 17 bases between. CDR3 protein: CAWAGVAPITDTQYF. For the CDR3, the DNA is TGTGCCTGGGCAGGGGTAGCCCCTATCACAGATACGCAGTATTTT.

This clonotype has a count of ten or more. The CDR3 loop reads CASSQVGGTAYEQYF. CDR3 DNA sequence: TGTGCCAGCAGCCAAGTAGGCGGGACAGCCTACGAGCAGTACTTC. This chain connects TRBV3-1 to TRBJ2-7, with D perhaps TRBD1 (7 bases). The germline CDR1 and CDR2 sequences are LGHDT and YNNKEL (reference sequence). The length of the CDR3 is 15 residues. Trimming stripped 1 base from V and 2 bases from J, with 12 bases between.

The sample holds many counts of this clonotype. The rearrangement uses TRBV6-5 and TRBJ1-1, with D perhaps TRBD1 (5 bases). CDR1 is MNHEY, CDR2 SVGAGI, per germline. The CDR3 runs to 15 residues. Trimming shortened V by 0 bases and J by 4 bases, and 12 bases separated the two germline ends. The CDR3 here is CASSYSSGAGTEAFF. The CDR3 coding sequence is TGTGCCAGCAGTTACTCGAGCGGGGCGGGCACTGAAGCTTTCTTT.

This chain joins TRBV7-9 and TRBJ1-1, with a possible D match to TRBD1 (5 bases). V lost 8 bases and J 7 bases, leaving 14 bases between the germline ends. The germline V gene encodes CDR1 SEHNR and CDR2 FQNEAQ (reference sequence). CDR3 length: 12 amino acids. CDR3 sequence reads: CASRGAHVEAFF. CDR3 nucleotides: TGTGCCAGCCGCGGGGCGCATGTTGAAGCTTTCTTT.

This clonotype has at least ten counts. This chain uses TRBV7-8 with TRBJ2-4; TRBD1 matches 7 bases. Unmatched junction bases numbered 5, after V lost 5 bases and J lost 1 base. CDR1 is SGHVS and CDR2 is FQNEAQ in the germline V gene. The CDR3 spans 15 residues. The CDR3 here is CASSPGQAAKNIQYF. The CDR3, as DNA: TGTGCCAGCAGCCCAGGACAGGCCGCCAAAAACATTCAGTACTTC. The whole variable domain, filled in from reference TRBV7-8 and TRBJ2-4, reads GAGVSQSPRYKVAKRGQDVALRCDPISGHVSLFWYQQALGQGPEFLTYFQNEAQLDKSGLPSDRFFAERPEGSVSTLKIQRTQQEDSAVYLCASSPGQAAKNIQYFGAGTRLSVL.

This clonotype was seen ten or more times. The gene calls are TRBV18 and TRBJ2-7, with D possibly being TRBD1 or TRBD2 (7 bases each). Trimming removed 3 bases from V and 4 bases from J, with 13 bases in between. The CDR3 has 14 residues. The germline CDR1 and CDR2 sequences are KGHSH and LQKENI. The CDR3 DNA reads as TGTGCCAGCTCACCGAGGGAGGGGGCATACGAGCAGTACTTC. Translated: CASSPREGAYEQYF. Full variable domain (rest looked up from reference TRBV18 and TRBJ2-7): NAGVMQNPRHLVRRRGQEARLRCSPMKGHSHVYWYRQLPEEGLKFMVYLQKENIIDESGMPKERFSAEFPKEGPSILRIQQVVRGDSAAYFCASSPREGAYEQYFGPGTRLTVT.

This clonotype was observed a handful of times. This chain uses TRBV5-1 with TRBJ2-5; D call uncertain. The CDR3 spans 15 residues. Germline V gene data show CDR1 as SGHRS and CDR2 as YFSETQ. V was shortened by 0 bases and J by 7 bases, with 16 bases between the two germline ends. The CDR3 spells CASSLGSHSYGTQYF. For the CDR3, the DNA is TGCGCCAGCAGCTTGGGGTCGCACTCGTACGGGACCCAGTACTTC. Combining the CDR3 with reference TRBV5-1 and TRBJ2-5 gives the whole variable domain KAGVTQTPRYLIKTRGQQVTLSCSPISGHRSVSWYQQTPGQGLQFLFEYFSETQRNKGNFPGRFSGRQFSNSRSEMNVSTLELGDSALYLCASSLGSHSYGTQYFGPGTRLLVL.

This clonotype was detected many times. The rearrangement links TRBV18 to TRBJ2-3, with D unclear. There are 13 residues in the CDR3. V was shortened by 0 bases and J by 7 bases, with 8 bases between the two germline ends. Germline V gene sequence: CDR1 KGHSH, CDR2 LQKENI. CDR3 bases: TGTGCCAGCTCACCACCCAGTGCGAATACGCAGTATTTT. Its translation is CASSPPSANTQYF.

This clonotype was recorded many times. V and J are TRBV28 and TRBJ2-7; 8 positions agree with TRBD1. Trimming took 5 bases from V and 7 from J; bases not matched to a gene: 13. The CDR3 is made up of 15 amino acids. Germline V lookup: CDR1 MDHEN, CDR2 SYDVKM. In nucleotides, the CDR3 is TGTGCCAGCAGTCCCATCAATTCCAGGGGGCTTGAGCAGTACTTC. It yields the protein CASSPINSRGLEQYF.

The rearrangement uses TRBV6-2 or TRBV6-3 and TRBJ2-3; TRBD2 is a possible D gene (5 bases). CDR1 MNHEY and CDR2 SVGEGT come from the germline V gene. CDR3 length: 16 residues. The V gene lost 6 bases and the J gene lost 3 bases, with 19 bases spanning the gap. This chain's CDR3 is CASSLLLTPGTDTQYF. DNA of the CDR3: TGTGCCAGCAGCCTTCTACTTACACCGGGGACAGATACGCAGTATTTT.

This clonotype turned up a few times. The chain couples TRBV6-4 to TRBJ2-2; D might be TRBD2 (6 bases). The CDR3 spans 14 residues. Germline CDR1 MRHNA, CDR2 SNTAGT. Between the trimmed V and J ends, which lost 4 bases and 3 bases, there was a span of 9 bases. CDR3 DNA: TGTGCCAGCAGTGTTAGCGGAGACACCGGGGAGCTGTTTTTT. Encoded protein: CASSVSGDTGELFF.

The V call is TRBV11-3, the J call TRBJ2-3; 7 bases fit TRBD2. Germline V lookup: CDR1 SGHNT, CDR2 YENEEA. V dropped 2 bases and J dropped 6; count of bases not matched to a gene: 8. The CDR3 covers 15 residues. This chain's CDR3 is CASSLLSGGADTQYF. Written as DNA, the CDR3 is TGTGCCAGCAGCTTACTTTCGGGAGGTGCGGATACGCAGTATTTT.

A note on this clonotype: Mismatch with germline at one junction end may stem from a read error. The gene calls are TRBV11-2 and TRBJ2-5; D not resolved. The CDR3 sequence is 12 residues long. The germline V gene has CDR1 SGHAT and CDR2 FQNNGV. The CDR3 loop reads CASNLGEETQYF. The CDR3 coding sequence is TGTGCCAGCAACTTAGGTGAAGAGACCCAGTACTTC.

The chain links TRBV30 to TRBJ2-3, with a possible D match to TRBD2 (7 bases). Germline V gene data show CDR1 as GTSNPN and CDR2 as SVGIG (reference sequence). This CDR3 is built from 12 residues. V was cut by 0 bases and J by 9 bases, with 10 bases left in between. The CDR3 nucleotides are TGTGCCTGGAGTGTAGGGGGGGGCACGCAGTATTTT. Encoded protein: CAWSVGGGTQYF.

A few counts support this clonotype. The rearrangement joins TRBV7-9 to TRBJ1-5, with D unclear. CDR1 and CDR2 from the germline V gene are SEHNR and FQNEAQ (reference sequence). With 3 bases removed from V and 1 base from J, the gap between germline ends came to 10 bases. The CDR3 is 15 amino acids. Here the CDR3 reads CASSFGPPSNQPQHF. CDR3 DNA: TGTGCCAGCAGCTTCGGGCCACCCAGCAATCAGCCCCAGCATTTT.

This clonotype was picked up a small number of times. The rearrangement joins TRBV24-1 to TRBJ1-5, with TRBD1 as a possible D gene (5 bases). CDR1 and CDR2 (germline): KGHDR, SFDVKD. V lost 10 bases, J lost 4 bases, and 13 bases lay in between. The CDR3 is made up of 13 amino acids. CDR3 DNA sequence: TGTGCCACTCAGCGGGGGACTAATCAGCCCCAGCATTTT. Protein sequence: CATQRGTNQPQHF.

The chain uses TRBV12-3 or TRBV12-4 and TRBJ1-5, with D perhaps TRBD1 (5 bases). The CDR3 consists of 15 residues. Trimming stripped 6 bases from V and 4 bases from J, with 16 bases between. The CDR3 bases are TGTGCCAGCAGATCCCCGGGGGGGGTTAATCAGCCCCAGCATTTT. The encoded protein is CASRSPGGVNQPQHF.

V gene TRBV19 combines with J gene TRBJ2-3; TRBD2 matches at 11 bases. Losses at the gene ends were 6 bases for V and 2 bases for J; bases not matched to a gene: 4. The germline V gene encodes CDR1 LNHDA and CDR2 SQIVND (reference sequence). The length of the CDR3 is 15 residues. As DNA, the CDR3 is TGTGCCAGTAGAATGGGACTAGCGGACACAGATACGCAGTATTTT. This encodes CASRMGLADTDTQYF.

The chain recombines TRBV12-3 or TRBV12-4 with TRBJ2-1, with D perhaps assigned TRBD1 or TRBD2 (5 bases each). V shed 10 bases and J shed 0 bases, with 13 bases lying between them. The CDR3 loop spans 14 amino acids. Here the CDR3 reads CATLRGNSYNEQFF. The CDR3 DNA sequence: TGTGCCACCCTGAGGGGAAACTCCTACAATGAGCAGTTCTTC.

CDR3 in amino acids: CATSGAGGPQETQYF. In nucleotides, the CDR3 is TGTGCCACCTCGGGAGCGGGAGGACCGCAAGAGACCCAGTACTTC. This chain joins TRBV2 and TRBJ2-5, with 9 bases lining up with TRBD2. The CDR3 is made up of 15 amino acids. V lost 10 bases to trimming and J lost 2 bases; unmatched junction nucleotides: 11. Germline loops: CDR1 SNHLY, CDR2 FYNNEI. The variable domain in full, completed from reference TRBV2 and TRBJ2-5, reads EPEVTQTPSHQVTQMGQEVILRCVPISNHLYFYWYRQILGQKVEFLVSFYNNEISEKSEIFDDQFSVERPDGSNFTLKIRSTKLEDSAMYFCATSGAGGPQETQYFGPGTRLLVL.

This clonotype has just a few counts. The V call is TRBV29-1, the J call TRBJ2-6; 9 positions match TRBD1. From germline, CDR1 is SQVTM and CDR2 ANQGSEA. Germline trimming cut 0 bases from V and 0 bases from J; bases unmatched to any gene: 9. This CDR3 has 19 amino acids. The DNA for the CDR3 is TGCAGCGTTGAAGATAGTGGGGGACAGGGCATCTCTGGGGCCAACGTCCTGACTTTC. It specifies CSVEDSGGQGISGANVLTF.

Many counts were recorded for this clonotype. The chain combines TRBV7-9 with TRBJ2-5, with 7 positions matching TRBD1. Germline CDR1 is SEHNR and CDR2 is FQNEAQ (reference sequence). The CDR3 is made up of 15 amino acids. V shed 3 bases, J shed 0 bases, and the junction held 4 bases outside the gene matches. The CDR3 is CASSFPGQHQETQYF. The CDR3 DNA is TGTGCCAGCAGCTTCCCGGGACAGCACCAAGAGACCCAGTACTTC.

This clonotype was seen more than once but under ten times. The chain's CDR3 is CASSPRETGYNEQFF. The CDR3 DNA reads TGTGCCAGCTCACCCCGAGAAACAGGATACAATGAGCAGTTCTTC. The V and J genes are TRBV18 and TRBJ2-1; a possible D gene is TRBD1 (5 bases). The CDR3 runs to 15 residues. The V gene lost 3 bases and the J gene lost 4 bases, with 13 bases spanning the gap. Germline V gene data show CDR1 as KGHSH and CDR2 as LQKENI.

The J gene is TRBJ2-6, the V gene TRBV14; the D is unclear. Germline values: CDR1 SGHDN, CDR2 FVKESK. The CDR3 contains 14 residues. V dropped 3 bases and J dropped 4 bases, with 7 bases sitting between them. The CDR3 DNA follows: TGTGCCAGCAGCCACGCCTGGGGGGCCAACGTCCTGACTTTC. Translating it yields CASSHAWGANVLTF.

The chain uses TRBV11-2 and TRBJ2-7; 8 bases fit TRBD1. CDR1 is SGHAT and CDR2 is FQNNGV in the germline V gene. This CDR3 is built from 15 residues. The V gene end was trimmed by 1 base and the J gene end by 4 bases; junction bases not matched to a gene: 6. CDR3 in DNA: TGTGCCAGCAGCTTAGCTTGGCAGGGGGCATACGAGCAGTACTTC. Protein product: CASSLAWQGAYEQYF.